The 15 T cell receptor beta chains below come from one sample, sequenced in a study of tissue T cells after allogeneic stem cell transplantation. Sequenced by immunoSEQ multiplex PCR; TCRdb stores in-frame clones only, minus some. The table includes some 48,000 clones, approximately 70% detected once. Sequencing input: sorted cells pooled from one or two spleens. All receptors come from a pool of C57BL/6 mice in good health.

In its sample, this clone was seen a few times. These gene names are mouse names. The sequenced fragment ends 1 residue before the CDR3 boundary, so the rest is inferred from the germline J gene. The chain couples TRBV26 to TRBJ2-7; 8 bases are a match to TRBD1. The CDR3 covers 12 residues. From germline, CDR1 is KGHPV and CDR2 FQNQEV (reference sequence). After removal of 3 bases from V and 6 bases from J, the junction contained 1 base not matched to a gene. The CDR3 region is CASSLQGAEQYF. The sequenced CDR3 bases are TGTGCCAGCAGTCTCCAGGGGGCTGAACAGTAC. Together with reference TRBV26 and TRBJ2-7, the CDR3 gives the full variable domain: NSKVIQTPRYLVKGQGQKAKMRCIPEKGHPVVFWYQQNKNNEFKFLINFQNQEVLQQIDMTEKRFSAECPSNSPCSLEIQSSEAGDSALYLCASSLQGAEQYFGPGTRLTVL.

A remark on this clone: Gene names and germline refer to mouse. The DNA ends 1 residue before the CDR3 does, and the rest of the CDR3 is filled in from the germline J gene. The chain joins TRBV1 to TRBJ2-1; D gene uncertain. Trimming removed 0 bases from V and 7 bases from J, with 10 bases in between. In germline, CDR1 is NSQYPW, CDR2 LRSPGD (reference sequence). This CDR3 is 14 amino acids long. The CDR3 spells CTCSADRGSAEQFF. The part of the CDR3 DNA that was read is TGCACCTGCAGTGCAGATCGAGGGAGCGCTGAGCAGTTC.

In the case of this clone: Gene names are the mouse ones. The missing CDR3 end, 1 residue past where the read stops, is filled in from the germline J gene. V gene TRBV12-2 combines with J gene TRBJ2-7, with TRBD2 matching over 12 bases. The germline V gene encodes CDR1 SGHLS and CDR2 HYDKME. This CDR3 has 14 residues. Trimming removed 4 bases from V and 3 bases from J; junction bases left unmatched: 3. The CDR3 region is CASSQDWGGYEQYF. CDR3 bases read: TGTGCCAGCTCCCAGGACTGGGGGGGCTATGAACAGTAC.

On this clone itself: Gene names refer to mouse genes. Read data end 1 residue before the CDR3 end; the end is taken from the germline J gene. The chain is built from TRBV19 and TRBJ1-1, with D possibly being TRBD1 (6 bases). Germline V lookup: CDR1 FNHDT, CDR2 SITEND (reference sequence). The germline V and J ends were trimmed by 2 bases and 8 bases, with 10 bases remaining between them. The CDR3 spans 12 residues. CDR3 in amino acids: CASSISGVEVFF. The sequenced part of the CDR3 DNA is TGTGCCAGCAGTATCTCAGGGGTGGAAGTCTTC.

About this clone: Gene names and germline match the mouse. Read coverage stops 1 residue before the CDR3 terminus; the germline J gene supplies the remainder. The chain recombines TRBV3 with TRBJ1-5; 8 nucleotides agree with TRBD1. Germline V gene data show CDR1 as SNHLY and CDR2 as FYNGKV (reference sequence). This CDR3 region has 13 residues. Unmatched junction bases numbered 0, after V lost 6 bases and J lost 2 bases. Partial CDR3 DNA: TGTGCCAGCAGGACAGGGGACAACCAGGCTCCGCTT. Amino acids: CASRTGDNQAPL. The complete CDR3 sequence is CASRTGDNQAPLF.

On this clone itself: Mouse gene names apply. The read gets to within 1 residue of the CDR3 end, and the germline J gene fills in the rest. The rearrangement links TRBV12-2 to TRBJ1-2; D is unclear. Per germline, CDR1 SGHLS and CDR2 HYDKME. The V end was cut by 4 bases, the J end by 0 bases, with 8 bases between. The CDR3 totals 13 residues. The CDR3 DNA, read in part, is TGTGCCAGCTCCCGGAATTCAAACTCCGACTACACC. Protein sequence: CASSRNSNSDYT. The CDR3 reads in full as CASSRNSNSDYTF.

This clone came up once. A junction end diverges from the germline sequence, so it may reflect a read error. Germline and genes: mouse. The sequenced fragment ends 1 residue before the CDR3 boundary, so the rest is inferred from the germline J gene. In the same sample, other DNA sequences code for this CDR3. The chain joins TRBV24 to TRBJ2-1, with TRBD1 matching 7 bases. Looked up from germline, CDR1 is KGHTA and CDR2 is FRNEEI. The CDR3 is made up of 15 amino acids. The CDR3 sequence: CASSLPGGNYAEQFF. Partial CDR3 DNA: TGTGCCAGTAGTCTGCCAGGGGGTAACTATGCTGAGCAGTTC.

This clone has just a few counts. These gene names are mouse names. The CDR3 extends 1 residue past the end of the read, so its final part is completed from the germline J gene. The V call is TRBV26, the J call TRBJ1-4; 7 positions agree with TRBD1. This CDR3 comprises 14 residues. Trimming cost V 4 bases and J 2 bases; bases outside gene matches: 1. The germline V gene encodes CDR1 KGHPV and CDR2 FQNQEV (reference sequence). The covered CDR3 bases are TGTGCCAGCAGTCCGACAGGGTCCAACGAAAGATTATTT. This translates into CASSPTGSNERLF. The entire CDR3 sequence reads CASSPTGSNERLFF. Combining the CDR3 with reference TRBV26 and TRBJ1-4 gives the whole variable domain NSKVIQTPRYLVKGQGQKAKMRCIPEKGHPVVFWYQQNKNNEFKFLINFQNQEVLQQIDMTEKRFSAECPSNSPCSLEIQSSEAGDSALYLCASSPTGSNERLFFGHGTKLSVL.

Concerning this clone itself: The gene names here belong to mouse. Coverage ceases 1 residue before the CDR3 finishes, and the germline J gene fills in the end. The gene calls are TRBV29 and TRBJ2-3; 13 positions agree with TRBD2. The V gene's germline CDR1 is MSHET and CDR2 SYDVDS. Unmatched junction bases numbered 1, after V lost 7 bases and J lost 3 bases. This CDR3 spans 14 amino acids. The sequenced CDR3 bases are TGTGCTAGCACGGACTGGGGGGGCGCAGAAACGCTGTAT. This gives the protein CASTDWGGAETLY. The CDR3 as a whole reads CASTDWGGAETLYF.

Of note for this clone: Mouse germline and gene names are used. The read comes to an end 1 residue before the CDR3 does, leaving the germline J gene to fill in the end. This rearrangement joins TRBV13-2 to TRBJ2-1; the D call may be TRBD1 or TRBD2 (5 bases each). Looked up from germline, CDR1 is NNHNN and CDR2 is SYGAGS (reference sequence). The CDR3 totals 14 residues. V was clipped by 2 bases and J by 1 base, with 7 bases between them. This CDR3 reads CASGERDNYAEQFF. The CDR3 bases that were read are TGTGCCAGCGGTGAGCGGGACAACTATGCTGAGCAGTTC.

A remark on this clone: Gene names are the mouse ones. The read comes to an end 1 residue before the CDR3 does, leaving the germline J gene to fill in the end. The chain links TRBV16 to TRBJ2-3, with 8 bases that match TRBD2. Germline trimming cut 5 bases from V and 0 bases from J; bases unmatched to any gene: 7. This CDR3 is 16 amino acids long. Germline CDR1 and CDR2: SGHSA and FRNQAP. Here the CDR3 reads CASSPRTGSSAETLYF. Incomplete CDR3 DNA: TGTGCAAGCAGCCCCCGGACTGGGTCTAGTGCAGAAACGCTGTAT.

About this clone: Mouse gene names apply. The CDR3 is cut off 1 residue early in the read; its end comes from the germline J gene. The chain joins TRBV13-1 to TRBJ2-7, with 9 bases aligning to TRBD2. CDR1 NSHNY and CDR2 SYGAGN come from the germline V gene. The V segment lost 3 bases and the J segment 7 bases; nucleotides outside the gene matches: 5. The CDR3 runs 13 residues. CDR3 DNA (partial): TGTGCCAGCAGTGTGGGGGGGCGAGGAGAACAGTAC. Protein: CASSVGGRGEQY. The full CDR3 protein is CASSVGGRGEQYF.

This clone came up a few times. Each gene name is a mouse one. The read finishes 1 residue shy of the CDR3 end, and the germline J gene is used to complete it. The chain recombines TRBV26 with TRBJ2-7; 7 nucleotides align to TRBD2. V was clipped by 6 bases and J by 2 bases; unmatched bases: 1. This CDR3 has 12 residues. CDR1 is KGHPV, CDR2 FQNQEV, per germline (reference sequence). The CDR3: CASSLGAYEQYF. The covered CDR3 bases are TGTGCCAGCAGCCTGGGGGCCTATGAACAGTAC. The whole variable domain, filled in from reference TRBV26 and TRBJ2-7, reads NSKVIQTPRYLVKGQGQKAKMRCIPEKGHPVVFWYQQNKNNEFKFLINFQNQEVLQQIDMTEKRFSAECPSNSPCSLEIQSSEAGDSALYLCASSLGAYEQYFGPGTRLTVL.

As for this clone: These gene names are mouse names. The CDR3 extends 1 residue past the end of the read, so its final part is completed from the germline J gene. This chain joins TRBV13-1 and TRBJ1-3; D unresolved. Deletions cut 5 bases from V and 0 bases from J, with 12 bases between. Germline values: CDR1 NSHNY, CDR2 SYGAGN. There are 15 residues in the CDR3. CDR3 amino acids: CASRPGDYSGNTLYF. Partial CDR3 DNA: TGTGCCAGCAGACCAGGAGATTATTCTGGAAATACGCTCTAT.

Details on this clone: Gene names and germline match the mouse. The CDR3 is cut off 1 residue early in the read; its end comes from the germline J gene. The chain combines TRBV20 with TRBJ1-1; tentatively, D is TRBD1 (6 bases). This CDR3 is 13 amino acids long. V was cut by 0 bases and J by 3 bases, with 8 bases left in between. Germline loops: CDR1 GFQATS, CDR2 STVNSAI. The CDR3 bases that were read are TGTGGTGCTAGGGAAGGGGGGGACACAGAAGTCTTC. Translation: CGAREGGDTEVF. The whole CDR3 region reads CGAREGGDTEVFF.